The 19 T cell receptor beta chains below come from one sample, sequenced in a study of T-cell reconstitution after alpha-beta-depleted transplantation in children (dated by TCRdb to between 2015 and 2016). The method was PCR. The reads were generated on an Illumina HiSeq 2500. Molecular barcoding was employed in the preparation of TCR libraries, with unique molecular identifiers being used to normalize TCRbeta repertoire quantification. TCRdb reprocessed the public reads (quality trimming at Q25 with fastp, clone calling with MiXCR) and kept in-frame beta chains. CDR3 protein duplicates are merged, each entry listing the most common genes and DNA. In this sample the table shows 200,000 to 300,000 distinct CDR3 sequences, 8.2% of which occur a single time. Approximately 6.3% of the sample belongs to the ten largest clones. Taken with the paper, the label for treatment or condition translates to: allogeneic hematopoietic cell transplantation with graft depleted of TCRalphabeta T cells and CD19 B cells.

The sample here was PBMCs, mostly from graft donor cells, taken 180 days after TCRalphabeta/CD19-depleted stem cell transplant. These receptor sequences come from a male patient younger than 18 who had a stem cell transplant for acute lymphoblastic leukemia, so the T cells may come from the graft donor.

The table lists this clonotype with many counts. V gene TRBV14 combines with J gene TRBJ2-3, with no clear D. The CDR3 consists of 12 residues. Germline V gene data show CDR1 as SGHDN and CDR2 as FVKESK. V was trimmed by 3 bases and J by 6 bases, leaving 7 bases between them. CDR3 bases: TGTGCCAGCAGCCACGTTTGGGATACGCAGTATTTT. Amino acid sequence: CASSHVWDTQYF.

This clonotype was observed at least ten times. The junction does not match germline at one end; this may be a read error. J is TRBJ2-3 and V is TRBV7-7, with TRBD2 identical over 13 bases. Germline loops: CDR1 SSHAT, CDR2 FNYEAQ (reference sequence). The CDR3 sequence is 18 residues long. CDR3: CASSFRTSGRRSTDTQYF. The CDR3 region has the DNA TGTGCTAGCAGTTTTAGGACTAGCGGGAGAAGGAGCACAGATACGCAGTATTTT.

This clonotype was recorded at least ten times. The V call is TRBV12-3 or TRBV12-4, the J call TRBJ2-4; D is uncertain. Trimming removed 6 bases at V and 0 bases at J, with 12 bases between. The CDR3 runs 15 residues. The CDR3, as DNA: TGTGCCAGCAGGCCCTGGTTCCTAGCCAAAAACATTCAGTACTTC. Translated: CASRPWFLAKNIQYF.

This clonotype was observed many times. This chain links TRBV10-2 with TRBJ2-2, with a weak D call TRBD2 (5 bases). Germline V lookup: CDR1 WSHSY, CDR2 SAAADI. V lost 8 bases and J 1 base, leaving 8 bases between the germline ends. The CDR3 runs 13 residues. CDR3 bases: TGCGCCAGCGGAGGACTGAACACCGGGGAGCTGTTTTTT. It yields the protein CASGGLNTGELFF.

This clonotype was recorded many times. This rearrangement joins TRBV24-1 to TRBJ2-7, with 8 bases fitting TRBD1. The J segment lost 2 bases and the V segment lost 9 bases, leaving 2 bases of the junction unmatched. The CDR3 is made up of 12 amino acids. Germline V gene sequence: CDR1 KGHDR, CDR2 SFDVKD. The CDR3 nucleotides read TGTGCCACCGGGACAGGACCCTACGAGCAGTACTTC. Protein product: CATGTGPYEQYF.

This clonotype has a count of ten or more. The V gene is TRBV4-3, the J gene TRBJ2-6; D is undetermined. The CDR3 covers 15 residues. Trimming removed 1 base from V and 2 bases from J, with 6 bases in between. Germline V gene sequence: CDR1 LGHNA, CDR2 YSLEER. The CDR3 here is CASSQVGTGANVLTF. As DNA, the CDR3 is TGCGCCAGCAGCCAAGTTGGGACTGGGGCCAACGTCCTGACTTTC.

In this sample, this clonotype turned up many times. The rearrangement joins TRBV5-6 to TRBJ2-7, with 7 positions matching TRBD2. J was trimmed by 2 bases and V by 4 bases; bases with no gene match: 6. Germline CDR1 SGHDT, CDR2 YYEEEE. The CDR3 is made up of 14 amino acids. In DNA form, the CDR3 reads TGTGCCAGCAGCCCGGGGGGACGGACCTACGAGCAGTACTTC. Protein sequence: CASSPGGRTYEQYF.

This clonotype was found many times. V usage is TRBV12-3 or TRBV12-4 and J usage is TRBJ2-7; 7 bases are shared with TRBD1. V was clipped by 8 bases and J by 2 bases; unmatched bases: 6. This CDR3 has 13 amino acids. Here the CDR3 DNA reads TGTGCCAGCTCCCGACAGGGCCCCTACGAGCAGTACTTC. It yields the protein CASSRQGPYEQYF.

About this clonotype itself: This may come from a read error, since a much larger clone is one base off. Here the CDR3 reads CASGIRGGDSYGYTF. In nucleotides, the CDR3 is TGTGCCAGCGGCATAAGGGGGGGCGATTCCTATGGCTACACCTTC. V usage is TRBV7-3 and J usage is TRBJ1-2; possible D gene TRBD1, 6 bases. CDR1 SGHTA and CDR2 FQGTGA come from the germline V gene. The CDR3 consists of 15 residues. The V end lost 8 bases, the J end lost 4 bases, and 20 bases lay between the germline ends.

This clonotype was seen more than once but under ten times. The chain is built from TRBV18 and TRBJ2-1; 11 bases align to TRBD2. The V gene end was trimmed by 4 bases and the J gene end by 7 bases; junction bases not matched to a gene: 12. This CDR3 spans 17 amino acids. CDR1 KGHSH and CDR2 LQKENI come from the germline V gene. The CDR3 region is CASSRNTGTSGLNEQFF. The CDR3 DNA sequence: TGTGCCAGCTCACGAAACACCGGGACTAGCGGTCTTAATGAGCAGTTCTTC.

This clonotype came up many times. The chain uses TRBV9 and TRBJ2-7; the match to TRBD2 covers 7 bases. CDR1 and CDR2 from the germline V gene are SGDLS and YYNGEE. V was clipped by 0 bases and J by 1 base; unmatched bases: 4. This CDR3 region has 15 residues. The CDR3 spells CASSVGASGSYEQYF. CDR3 nucleotides: TGTGCCAGCAGCGTAGGGGCTAGCGGTTCCTACGAGCAGTACTTC.

This clonotype was recorded at least ten times. The V gene is TRBV5-5, the J gene TRBJ1-3; possibly TRBD1 for D (5 bases). CDR3 size: 16 residues. Germline values: CDR1 SGHKS, CDR2 YYEKEE (reference sequence). Trimming shortened V by 4 bases and J by 0 bases, and 14 bases separated the two germline ends. The CDR3 sequence is CASSPARGPSGNTIYF. Written as DNA, the CDR3 is TGTGCCAGCAGCCCCGCAAGGGGCCCCTCTGGAAACACCATATATTTT.

This clonotype was seen a handful of times. The V call is TRBV7-3, the J call TRBJ2-3; no clear D gene. The V end was cut by 4 bases, the J end by 7 bases, with 9 bases between. CDR1 and CDR2 from the germline V gene are SGHTA and FQGTGA. The CDR3 contains 12 residues. The CDR3: CASSSNRHTQYF. The CDR3 bases are TGTGCCAGCAGCTCCAACCGCCATACGCAGTATTTT. Combining the CDR3 with reference TRBV7-3 and TRBJ2-3 gives the whole variable domain GAGVSQTPSNKVTEKGKYVELRCDPISGHTALYWYRQSLGQGPEFLIYFQGTGAADDSGLPNDRFFAVRPEGSVSTLKIQRTERGDSAVYLCASSSNRHTQYFGPGTRLTVL.

This clonotype was detected many times. The rearrangement links TRBV20-1 to TRBJ2-1, with TRBD2 matching over 15 bases. The trim removed 3 bases at V and 10 bases at J, leaving 1 base unmatched. CDR3 length: 13 residues. Germline V gene lookup returns CDR1 DFQATT and CDR2 SNEGSKA (reference sequence). CDR3: CSARGLAGGEQFF. For the CDR3, the DNA is TGCAGTGCTAGGGGACTAGCGGGAGGAGAGCAGTTCTTC.

This clonotype was detected ten times or more. The gene calls are TRBV12-3 or TRBV12-4 and TRBJ2-5; D perhaps matches TRBD2 (5 bases). With 3 bases removed from V and 3 bases from J, the gap between germline ends came to 14 bases. The CDR3 runs 15 residues. The CDR3 sequence: CASSFYGIEKETQYF. The CDR3 coding sequence is TGTGCCAGCAGTTTCTACGGGATTGAGAAAGAGACCCAGTACTTC.

This clonotype was picked up many times. The chain employs TRBV15 and TRBJ2-3, with 9 positions matching TRBD2. CDR1 is LNHNV and CDR2 is YYDKDF in the germline V gene (reference sequence). CDR3 size: 14 residues. Trimming cost V 8 bases and J 1 base; bases outside gene matches: 4. CDR3 coding DNA: TGTGCCACCTCAGCGGGAGGAGGCACAGATACGCAGTATTTT. Amino acid sequence: CATSAGGGTDTQYF.

In its sample, this clonotype was seen many times. The rearrangement links TRBV12-3 or TRBV12-4 to TRBJ1-6, with D unresolved. V was shortened by 0 bases and J by 8 bases, with 11 bases between the two germline ends. The CDR3 totals 15 residues. CDR3 residues: CASSLASSPYSPLHF. CDR3 nucleotide sequence: TGTGCCAGCAGTTTAGCCAGCAGCCCCTATTCACCCCTCCACTTT.

This clonotype was detected ten times or more. The chain carries TRBV18 and TRBJ2-1, with D tentatively TRBD2 (6 bases). The CDR3 extends over 15 amino acids. Per germline, CDR1 KGHSH and CDR2 LQKENI. The germline V and J ends were trimmed by 1 base and 5 bases, with 12 bases remaining between them. This CDR3 reads CASSPLASAHNEQFF. CDR3 coding DNA: TGTGCCAGCTCACCACTGGCTAGCGCTCACAATGAGCAGTTCTTC.

This clonotype occurred many times. DNA for the CDR3: TGTGCCAGCAGTCGTCGGACAGGGGGGAACACCGGGGAGCTGTTTTTT. The encoded protein is CASSRRTGGNTGELFF. J is TRBJ2-2 and V is TRBV12-3 or TRBV12-4; 10 positions match TRBD1. CDR3 size: 16 residues. The ends lost 5 bases at V and 1 base at J; junction bases unmatched: 4.